This T cell receptor beta chain originates from a study of blood T cell repertoires in COVID-19. Assay: immunoSEQ multiplex PCR; the TCRdb copy retains only in-frame clones and omits some. Among just over 350,000 clones listed, more than 85% were seen once. This CDR3 has 11 amino acids. Unmatched junction bases numbered 0, after V lost 1 base and J lost 6 bases. Germline V gives CDR1 GTSNPN, CDR2 SVGIG (reference sequence). Sequencing was carried out using PBMCs or T cells enriched from blood (not recorded which). The TCR was taken from a woman in her twenties or thirties who had recovered from COVID-19. The chain employs TRBV30 and TRBJ2-7, with TRBD2 matching 7 bases. The CDR3 DNA reads as TGTGCCTGGAGTGGGGGGGGCGAGCAGTACTTC. Residues: CAWSGGGEQYF.